The rows below give T cell receptor beta chains drawn from one sample of a study of patients and donors after allogeneic stem cell transplantation. TCRdb reprocessed the RT-PCR reads with MiXCR, giving one entry per CDR3 protein. The sample lists about a million distinct CDR3 sequences, around 17% occurring once. Sample: blood, either unsorted or a sorted T cell fraction (not recorded which). The receptors stem from a human donor who was either an allogeneic HSCT recipient or a stem cell or donor lymphocyte infusion donor (not recorded which). It is not recorded whose cells these are; they may come from a transplant donor. Both conserved end residues are part of each CDR3. A D gene is named only where the DNA matches it firmly. Rows give clone size only sometimes, using once, few, many, or a class for an expanded clone.

CDR3 | DNA | D | J | size | V
CASSHPRLATDTQYF | TGTGCCAGCAGCCATCCACGACTAGCCACAGATACGCAGTATTTT | TRBD2 | TRBJ2-3 | . | TRBV3-1
CASSPVRAGGETQYF | TGTGCCAGCAGCCCAGTCCGGGCGGGAGGAGAGACCCAGTACTTC | TRBD2 | TRBJ2-5 | . | TRBV7-8
CASSSTNPGGNYGYTF | TGTGCCAGCAGTTCCACAAACCCGGGGGGTAACTATGGCTACACCTTC | . | TRBJ1-2 | few | TRBV27
CASSEGTGDQPQHF | TGTGCCAGCAGCGAGGGGACAGGAGATCAGCCCCAGCATTTT | TRBD1 | TRBJ1-5 | . | TRBV13
CSANRQGIPEAFF | TGCAGTGCAAACAGACAGGGGATCCCTGAAGCTTTCTTT | TRBD1 | TRBJ1-1 | . | TRBV20-1
CASSDLGDYGYTF | TGTGCCAGCAGTGATTTGGGAGACTATGGCTACACCTTC | . | TRBJ1-2 | . | TRBV6-1
CASSENRLAYEQYF | TGTGCCAGCAGTGAAAACCGGCTAGCGTACGAGCAGTACTTC | . | TRBJ2-7 | few | TRBV2
CASSMDSQETQYF | TGCGCCAGCAGCATGGACAGCCAAGAGACCCAGTACTTC | . | TRBJ2-5 | few | TRBV5-1
CASASIMDTEAFF | TGCGCCAGCGCCTCTATAATGGACACTGAAGCTTTCTTT | . | TRBJ1-1 | . | TRBV5-1
CASSLGLGAGRSGELFF | TGTGCCAGCAGTTTAGGATTGGGAGCAGGGAGGTCCGGGGAGCTGTTTTTT | . | TRBJ2-2 | . | TRBV12-3/TRBV12-4
CATTPRVSGELFF | TGTGCCACCACCCCCCGGGTGTCCGGGGAGCTGTTTTTT | . | TRBJ2-2 | few | TRBV6-1
CSVAGTGALETQYF | TGCAGCGTTGCCGGGACAGGCGCCTTGGAGACCCAGTACTTC | TRBD1 | TRBJ2-5 | few | TRBV29-1
CASSLGQGRDEQYF | TGTGCCAGCAGCTTAGGACAGGGGCGCGACGAGCAGTACTTC | TRBD1 | TRBJ2-7 | . | TRBV11-1
CASSVESLLDEQFF | TGTGCCAGCAGCGTAGAGTCACTACTCGATGAGCAGTTCTTC | . | TRBJ2-1 | . | TRBV9
CSGRYWDTQYF | TGCAGCGGTCGTTATTGGGATACGCAGTATTTT | . | TRBJ2-3 | . | TRBV29-1
CATSRVTGTSLGNEQFF | TGTGCCACCAGCAGGGTCACCGGGACTTCCCTTGGGAATGAGCAGTTCTTC | . | TRBJ2-1 | . | TRBV15
CASSLEGLMNTEAFF | TGTGCCAGCAGCTTAGAAGGGCTCATGAACACTGAAGCTTTCTTT | . | TRBJ1-1 | few | TRBV5-1
CAWSRAGPLHF | TGTGCCTGGAGCCGGGCGGGGCCCCTCCACTTT | . | TRBJ1-6 | few | TRBV30
CASGLSGTSYNEQFF | TGTGCCAGCGGCTTATCCGGGACCAGCTACAATGAGCAGTTCTTC | . | TRBJ2-1 | few | TRBV27
CASDGLDNEQFF | TGTGCCAGCGATGGATTAGACAATGAGCAGTTCTTC | . | TRBJ2-1 | . | TRBV9